These 21 T cell receptor beta chains share one sample of origin, sequenced in a study of T cells in Graves' hyperthyroidism and ophthalmopathy. The source material, RNA transcripts, was used to amplify TCR beta CDR3 regions. Primed by the HTBI set, a first-round RT-PCR was run on the TCR CDR3. MiXCR, run by TCRdb on the multiplex PCR reads, gives a single entry per CDR3 protein. The sample contains about 320,000 distinct CDR3 sequences, roughly 17% of which appear only once. The sequencing input was blood. The receptors here all came from a man aged 30 to 45 with Graves' hyperthyroidism.

The V and J genes are TRBV4-1 and TRBJ1-3; D is unclear. Looked up from germline, CDR1 is MGHRA and CDR2 is YSYEKL. V was clipped by 8 bases and J by 5 bases, with 7 bases between them. The CDR3 has 11 residues. CDR3 sequence (DNA): TGCGCCAGCGGCAGCAGAAACACCATATATTTT. Its protein product is CASGSRNTIYF.

This clonotype has a handful of counts. V and J are TRBV18 and TRBJ1-4; tentatively, D is TRBD1 (6 bases). Trimming pared 3 bases from V and 6 bases from J, leaving 14 bases between. This CDR3 has 15 amino acids. Per the germline V gene, CDR1 is KGHSH and CDR2 is LQKENI. The chain's CDR3 is CASSPVRDTDEKLFF. In nucleotides, the CDR3 is TGTGCCAGCTCACCGGTACGGGACACCGATGAAAAACTGTTTTTT.

The chain has TRBV12-3 or TRBV12-4 and TRBJ2-1; D is tentatively TRBD1 or TRBD2 (5 bases each). The CDR3 is 12 amino acids. Trimming removed 10 bases from V and 9 bases from J, with 16 bases in between. The CDR3 loop reads CANLEKGTEQFF. CDR3 DNA: TGTGCCAACTTGGAGAAAGGGACTGAGCAGTTCTTC.

This clonotype was observed a handful of times. The chain employs TRBV2 and TRBJ2-6; D gene ambiguous. Trimming stripped 6 bases from V and 3 bases from J, with 6 bases between. The CDR3 totals 13 residues. Per germline, CDR1 SNHLY and CDR2 FYNNEI. CDR3 sequence (DNA): TGTGCCAGCAGGATTGGTGGGGCCAACGTCCTGACTTTC. This encodes CASRIGGANVLTF.

The J gene is TRBJ1-5, the V gene TRBV4-1, with TRBD1 identical over 8 bases. V was pared by 4 bases and J by 3 bases, with 14 bases of the junction left unmatched. The germline CDR1 and CDR2 sequences are MGHRA and YSYEKL. CDR3 length equals 18 residues. The CDR3 is CASSRLDRVGYINQPQHF. The CDR3 nucleotides are TGCGCCAGCAGCCGCCTGGACAGGGTTGGTTACATCAATCAGCCCCAGCATTTT.

The V and J genes are TRBV5-6 and TRBJ1-5; D perhaps matches TRBD1 (5 bases). Germline CDR1 reads SGHDT; CDR2 reads YYEEEE. The CDR3 loop spans 15 amino acids. V was pared by 5 bases and J by 1 base, with 13 bases between. CDR3 loop: CASSRDGRSNQPQHF. The CDR3 coding sequence is TGTGCCAGCAGTCGGGACGGCAGGAGCAATCAGCCCCAGCATTTT.

At least ten counts were recorded for this clonotype. V and J are TRBV24-1 and TRBJ1-1; no definite D call. In germline, CDR1 is KGHDR, CDR2 SFDVKD. The V end lost 3 bases, the J end lost 2 bases, and 6 bases lay between the germline ends. The CDR3 consists of 13 residues. CDR3 residues: CATSDLDNTEAFF. CDR3 in DNA: TGTGCCACCAGTGATCTGGACAACACTGAAGCTTTCTTT.

Comment on this clonotype: Germline and junction disagree at one end, which may indicate a read error. The V and J genes are TRBV20-1 and TRBJ2-7; TRBD2 agrees at 10 bases. Germline V gives CDR1 DFQATT, CDR2 SNEGSKA (reference sequence). The CDR3 sequence is 15 residues long. The DNA for the CDR3 is TGCAGTACTAGAGATCTGGCTAGCGGGAGTTACGAGCAGTACTTC. It specifies CSTRDLASGSYEQYF.

This clonotype has at least ten counts. V usage is TRBV7-8 and J usage is TRBJ2-1; D may be TRBD2 (6 bases). The CDR3 is made up of 14 amino acids. The germline gives CDR1 SGHVS, CDR2 FQNEAQ. V was pared by 5 bases and J by 6 bases, with 14 bases between. Here the CDR3 DNA reads TGTGCCAGCAGCACACGGACTAAGTCCAATGAGCAGTTCTTC. Its translation: CASSTRTKSNEQFF.

The chain employs TRBV10-3 and TRBJ1-5; no reliable D call. V was clipped by 3 bases and J by 0 bases, with 12 bases between them. This CDR3 spans 16 amino acids. Germline CDR1 reads ENHRY; CDR2 reads SYGVKD. CDR3 residues: CAISDQTRDSNQPQHF. The CDR3 nucleotides read TGTGCCATCAGTGACCAAACACGGGATAGCAATCAGCCCCAGCATTTT.

In this sample, this clonotype turned up many times. This chain joins TRBV7-9 and TRBJ2-1; 7 bases map to TRBD2. The CDR3 is 14 amino acids. V shed 3 bases, J shed 5 bases, and the junction held 4 bases outside the gene matches. Germline CDR1 is SEHNR and CDR2 is FQNEAQ (reference sequence). The CDR3 region has the DNA TGTGCCAGCAGCTTCTCGACTAGCCACAATGAGCAGTTCTTC. This codes for CASSFSTSHNEQFF.

This clonotype was seen at least ten times. This chain connects TRBV12-3 or TRBV12-4 to TRBJ1-1; a possible D gene is TRBD1 (6 bases). The CDR3 runs 15 residues. V shed 7 bases and J shed 5 bases, with 20 bases lying between them. The CDR3 sequence: CASKGGRVEGTEAFF. The CDR3 DNA reads as TGTGCCAGCAAAGGGGGTCGGGTTGAGGGGACTGAAGCTTTCTTT.

V gene TRBV18 combines with J gene TRBJ1-6, with D uncertain. V shed 3 bases and J shed 10 bases, with 16 bases lying between them. Germline CDR1 is KGHSH and CDR2 is LQKENI. The CDR3 is 15 residues long. As DNA, the CDR3 is TGTGCCAGCTCACCTCCAGATCCGAGGGAGTCACCCCTCCACTTT. As protein: CASSPPDPRESPLHF.

This clonotype was observed at least ten times. The chain couples TRBV5-1 to TRBJ2-2; D is unresolved. V was pared by 4 bases and J by 5 bases, with 21 bases between. This CDR3 has 17 amino acids. The germline CDR1 and CDR2 sequences are SGHRS and YFSETQ. In nucleotides, the CDR3 is TGCGCCAGCAGCCTTATTCCGGGTTCAGGAAGGACCGGGGAGCTGTTTTTT. This encodes CASSLIPGSGRTGELFF.

In its sample, this clonotype was seen a few times. The genes are TRBV7-2 and TRBJ2-1; 12 positions agree with TRBD2. The germline V gene has CDR1 SGHTA and CDR2 FQGNSA. This CDR3 spans 17 amino acids. V lost 0 bases and J lost 7; bases outside the gene matches: 7. In nucleotides, the CDR3 is TGTGCCAGCAGCTTAGCGCTAGCGGGAGGGCCGGGGAATGAGCAGTTCTTC. Its protein product is CASSLALAGGPGNEQFF.

This clonotype was observed at least ten times. V usage is TRBV20-1 and J usage is TRBJ2-6; 10 bases are shared with TRBD1. The V segment lost 4 bases and the J segment 4 bases; nucleotides outside the gene matches: 7. Germline CDR1 reads DFQATT; CDR2 reads SNEGSKA (reference sequence). CDR3 length equals 16 residues. The CDR3 reads CSATGTGAGGANVLTF. CDR3 in DNA: TGCAGTGCTACCGGGACAGGGGCTGGCGGGGCCAACGTCCTGACTTTC.

The chain links TRBV7-3 to TRBJ2-2; the D gene could be TRBD1 or TRBD2 (6 bases each). This CDR3 spans 16 amino acids. The V and J ends lost 7 bases and 6 bases respectively, with 21 bases between them. Germline CDR1 SGHTA, CDR2 FQGTGA. CDR3 sequence: CASTERSGGIAGELFF. DNA of the CDR3: TGTGCCAGCACCGAAAGATCCGGGGGCATCGCCGGGGAGCTGTTTTTT.

Details on this clonotype: Since the CDR3 does not end with the conserved phenylalanine or tryptophan, this likely comes from a read error. The rearrangement uses TRBV7-9 and TRBJ1-1, with 9 bases lining up with TRBD1. The CDR3 contains 12 residues. Per the germline V gene, CDR1 is SEHNR and CDR2 is FQNEAQ (reference sequence). V trimming: 5 bases; J trimming: 8 bases; junction bases outside the gene matches: 3. The CDR3 loop reads CASSTDRGEAFL. The CDR3 DNA reads as TGTGCCAGCAGCACAGACAGGGGGGAAGCTTTCCTT.

This clonotype was counted a few times. This chain uses TRBV11-2 with TRBJ1-4; tentatively, D is TRBD1 (6 bases). V was shortened by 5 bases and J by 0 bases, with 25 bases between the two germline ends. This CDR3 has 20 residues. From germline, CDR1 is SGHAT and CDR2 FQNNGV. CDR3 loop: CASSGFSPGHKIATNEKLFF. In nucleotides, the CDR3 is TGTGCCAGCAGCGGCTTTTCTCCGGGACACAAGATAGCAACTAATGAAAAACTGTTTTTT.

V usage is TRBV6-1 and J usage is TRBJ1-2; 10 nucleotides agree with TRBD1. The CDR3 length is 15 residues. Germline lookup yields CDR1 MNHNS and CDR2 SASEGT. The V gene end was trimmed by 5 bases and the J gene end by 3 bases; junction bases not matched to a gene: 6. CDR3 sequence: CASSQPGTGDYGYTF. CDR3 DNA: TGTGCCAGCAGTCAACCTGGGACAGGGGACTATGGCTACACCTTC.

This clonotype was seen only a few times. A much larger clonotype is one base distant, so this may be a read error. J is TRBJ1-2 and V is TRBV6-1; D gene ambiguous. The ends were cut back, 7 bases at V and 2 bases at J, with 5 bases in the middle. This CDR3 contains 11 residues. CDR1 is MNHNS and CDR2 is SASEGT in the germline V gene. The CDR3 loop is CASTNNYGYTF. CDR3 nucleotide sequence: TGTGCCAGCACCAACAACTATGGCTACACCTTC.